This T cell receptor (beta chain) was sequenced for a study of CD8 T cells in Susac syndrome. The overall study: There were Susac syndrome patients who were therapy-naive at blood draw, others on corticosteroids, and others on intravenous immunoglobulin alone.

The ends were cut back, 2 bases at V and 7 bases at J, with 11 bases in the middle. CDR1 and CDR2 from the germline V gene are GTSNPN and SVGIG (reference sequence). This CDR3 is built from 12 residues. Concerning this clonotype: Its antigen remains unidentified.

When the RNA was reverse transcribed, random hexamers were used with an input of roughly 0.45 to 1 ug. TCRdb reprocessed the immunoSEQ multiplex PCR reads via MiXCR and lists one record per CDR3 protein. The sample shows roughly 100,000 distinct CDR3 sequences, about 95% of them seen only once. General study findings and limits: CD4+ T cell repertoires in Susac syndrome exhibited no evidence of clonal expansion.

The diagnostic criteria for definite or probable disease, as recently defined, were met by the patients with Susac syndrome. The TCR was taken from a human donor with Susac syndrome. The source material was CD4+ T cells from PBMCs. The chain is built from TRBV30 and TRBJ1-2, with D tentatively TRBD1 (5 bases). The CDR3 is CAWSRSGGGYTF. The CDR3 coding sequence is TGTGCCTGGAGTAGAAGCGGGGGTGGCTACACCTTC.